The present entry profiles one T cell receptor (beta chain) with its context. What it binds is not known. Distinct nucleotide sequences in the sample also encode this CDR3. The method was immunoSEQ multiplex PCR; TCRdb's version includes in-frame clones alone and lacks a portion of them. The sample consists of around 700,000 clones, around 72% of them appearing once. CD45RA+ naive and CD45RA-negative memory subsets were separated from CD4+ cells. The data derive from a study of shared clonotypes between healthy human individuals. Study information: The donor group consisted of a couple of women and three men, aged 18 to 49.

Trimming removed 5 bases from V and 2 bases from J; junction bases left unmatched: 5. Germline assignment: CDR1 MDHEN and CDR2 SYDVKM. This CDR3 region has 15 residues. Findings and caveats of the study: Clonotypes shared by all four sorted-subset donors had higher generation probabilities than non-shared clonotypes. It was observed that 5% to 6.5% of naive CD4 clonotypes were shared across a handful of donors.

This TCR derives from a young woman in good health. The sequenced sample consisted of memory CD4+ T cells sorted from blood. Subset given: CD45RA-negative fraction. The V and J genes are TRBV28 and TRBJ2-5; 10 bases agree with TRBD1. The DNA for the CDR3 is TGTGCCAGCAGTCTGACAGGGGGCGGGCAAGAGACCCAGTACTTC. This sequence encodes CASSLTGGGQETQYF.